This T cell receptor beta chain came from a study of blood T cell repertoires in COVID-19. The wider study: Samples taken during acute and convalescent COVID-19 were collected in the United States, Italy and Spain. Sample material is recorded as cDNA or gDNA derived from T cells, B-cell-depleted T cells, or PBMCs.

Germline V gene data show CDR1 as SGHVS and CDR2 as FQNEAQ. V was pared by 5 bases and J by 3 bases, with 8 bases between. This CDR3 spans 12 amino acids. In the original processing: Nucleated cell counts were estimated from reference gene primer amplification. Produced via immunoSEQ multiplex PCR; TCRdb's table is partial and in-frame only. V and J calls and clone size follow that table, whereas D and trimming were derived from the DNA. Seen here are 250,000 or so clones, around 83% observed once, and the top ten hold 1.5%. Sequencing was done on a sample of peripheral blood. V and J are TRBV7-8 and TRBJ2-7, with D perhaps TRBD2 (5 bases). The receptor comes from a woman between 40 and 55 years old who had recovered from COVID-19. CDR3 sequence reads: CASSPDYYEQYF. The DNA of the CDR3 is TGTGCCAGCAGCCCCGACTACTACGAGCAGTACTTC.